Shown below are 24 T cell receptor beta chains from a single sample sequenced in a study of T-cell memory formation after mild COVID-19. TCRdb fed the 5' RACE reads into MiXCR, producing one record per CDR3 protein. The data show a few hundred thousand distinct CDR3 sequences, with 16% seen just once and around 23% held by the top ten. The sequencing input was PBMCs or a T cell subset sorted from them (not recorded which). The receptor source for this set is a man between 18 and 35 years old who had mild COVID-19 (a few samples of this study predate the infection). Cell type and time point are not known.

This clonotype has more than one count but fewer than ten. The rearrangement uses TRBV24-1 and TRBJ2-7; the match to TRBD2 covers 13 bases. V trimming: 4 bases; J trimming: 5 bases; junction bases outside the gene matches: 7. The germline V gene encodes CDR1 KGHDR and CDR2 SFDVKD. CDR3 length equals 16 residues. Written as DNA, the CDR3 is TGTGCCACCAGTGAACCGGGACTAGCGGGGCTCAACGAGCAGTACTTC. It is translated as CATSEPGLAGLNEQYF.

The chain has TRBV12-3 or TRBV12-4 and TRBJ1-3, with D unclear. Between the trimmed V and J ends, which lost 4 bases and 4 bases, there was a span of 2 bases. The CDR3 loop spans 11 amino acids. In nucleotides, the CDR3 is TGTGCCAGCAGTTACGGAAACACCATATATTTT. Its protein is CASSYGNTIYF.

This clonotype was counted a few times. CDR3 sequence: CASSLVNSPLHF. In DNA, the CDR3 is TGTGCCAGCAGCTTAGTAAATTCACCCCTCCACTTT. The J gene is TRBJ1-6, the V gene TRBV7-6; no reliable D call. The germline CDR1 and CDR2 sequences are SGHVS and FNYEAQ. Trimming stripped 1 base from V and 7 bases from J, with 2 bases between. This CDR3 region has 12 residues. Supplemented by reference TRBV7-6 and TRBJ1-6, the full variable domain reads GAGVSQSPRYKVTKRGQDVALRCDPISGHVSLYWYRQALGQGPEFLTYFNYEAQQDKSGLPNDRFSAERPEGSISTLTIQRTEQRDSAMYRCASSLVNSPLHFGNGTRLTVT.

This clonotype showed up just a few times. The chain uses TRBV4-3 and TRBJ2-2, with D uncertain. Per the germline V gene, CDR1 is LGHNA and CDR2 is YSLEER. Trimming stripped 2 bases from V and 2 bases from J, with 6 bases between. This CDR3 spans 14 amino acids. The CDR3 is CASSQRPNTGELFF. As DNA, the CDR3 is TGCGCCAGCAGCCAACGACCCAACACCGGGGAGCTGTTTTTT.

Many counts were recorded for this clonotype. The chain uses TRBV4-3 and TRBJ2-3; TRBD2 aligns across 7 bases. Germline V gene sequence: CDR1 LGHNA, CDR2 YSLEER. This CDR3 has 18 amino acids. Trimming cost V 0 bases and J 3 bases; bases outside gene matches: 12. CDR3: CASSQDLGRDLGTDTQYF. In DNA, the CDR3 is TGCGCCAGCAGCCAAGATCTGGGGAGGGATTTAGGGACAGATACGCAGTATTTT.

This clonotype has ten or more counts. V is TRBV28 and J is TRBJ2-7; D gene ambiguous. V was trimmed by 8 bases and J by 6 bases, leaving 14 bases between them. This CDR3 is built from 12 residues. The germline V gene has CDR1 MDHEN and CDR2 SYDVKM. The CDR3, as DNA: TGTGCCAGCGCTCCCCTAGTAGGCGAGCAGTACGTC. It yields the protein CASAPLVGEQYV.

This clonotype was detected only a few times. One end of the junction does not line up with germline, which may come from a read error. V gene TRBV12-3 or TRBV12-4 combines with J gene TRBJ2-7, with 11 bases lining up with TRBD2. CDR3 length equals 14 residues. CDR3 protein: CASSLAGGLYEQYF. The CDR3 coding sequence is TGTGCCAGCAGTCTAGCGGGGGGCCTCTACGAGCAGTACTTC.

A few counts support this clonotype. V is TRBV7-6 and J is TRBJ1-1, with TRBD1 identical over 7 bases. V dropped 5 bases and J dropped 3; count of bases not matched to a gene: 3. Germline CDR1 and CDR2: SGHVS and FNYEAQ. The CDR3 sequence is 13 residues long. CDR3 sequence: CASSKTGYTEAFF. CDR3 nucleotide sequence: TGTGCCAGCAGCAAGACAGGGTACACTGAAGCTTTCTTT.

This chain uses TRBV6-2 or TRBV6-3 with TRBJ2-1; D might be TRBD2 (5 bases). From germline, CDR1 is MNHEY and CDR2 SVGEGT. V dropped 6 bases and J dropped 11 bases, with 8 bases sitting between them. This CDR3 is 10 amino acids long. CDR3 sequence (DNA): TGTGCCAGCAGGGGAGCCCAGCAGTTCTTC. Translated, it gives CASRGAQQFF.

This chain connects TRBV7-9 to TRBJ1-1, with TRBD1 matching over 8 bases. The V gene's germline CDR1 is SEHNR and CDR2 FQNEAQ (reference sequence). The CDR3 length is 12 residues. The V and J ends lost 5 bases and 8 bases, in that order; junction bases with no gene match: 4. The CDR3 DNA reads TGTGCCAGCAGCCCTTGGACAGGGGAAGCTTTCTTT. Translated, it gives CASSPWTGEAFF.

The V gene is TRBV7-9, the J gene TRBJ1-6; D is unresolved. This CDR3 region has 17 residues. Germline V gives CDR1 SEHNR, CDR2 FQNEAQ (reference sequence). V lost 4 bases, J lost 7 bases, and 20 bases lay in between. The CDR3 DNA is TGTGCCAGCAGCTCCTATCGTGAAACGGATCTCAATTCACCCCTCCACTTT. It specifies CASSSYRETDLNSPLHF.

The CDR3 DNA is TGCGCCAGCAGCCAAGGACAGGGAGGTGGCTACACCTTC. Protein product: CASSQGQGGGYTF. The chain is built from TRBV4-3 and TRBJ1-2; 7 nucleotides agree with TRBD1. The CDR3 runs to 13 residues. J gave up 7 bases and V 1 base, and 3 bases lay outside the gene matches. From germline, CDR1 is LGHNA and CDR2 YSLEER.

V usage is TRBV9 and J usage is TRBJ2-1, with 8 bases lining up with TRBD2. V was pared by 4 bases and J by 10 bases, with 16 bases of the junction left unmatched. The CDR3 contains 16 residues. The germline V gene has CDR1 SGDLS and CDR2 YYNGEE. CDR3 sequence (DNA): TGTGCCAGCAGCAAAGGAGAGACTAGCGCATTCCGGGAGCAGTTCTTC. Amino acid sequence: CASSKGETSAFREQFF.

The chain carries TRBV9 and TRBJ2-5; D may be TRBD2 (5 bases). Germline loops: CDR1 SGDLS, CDR2 YYNGEE. Trimming removed 4 bases at V and 5 bases at J, with 18 bases between. This CDR3 region has 15 residues. The CDR3 protein is CASSFAQEEGETQYF. CDR3 nucleotide sequence: TGTGCCAGCAGCTTCGCCCAGGAGGAAGGGGAGACCCAGTACTTC.

The genes are TRBV11-1 and TRBJ2-7; the D gene could be TRBD1 or TRBD2 (6 bases each). The V and J ends lost 6 bases and 0 bases respectively, with 15 bases between them. The CDR3 contains 15 residues. Germline CDR1 and CDR2: SGHAT and FQDESV (reference sequence). The CDR3 here is CASSLARGVSYEQYV. In nucleotides, the CDR3 is TGTGCCAGCAGTCTCGCGAGGGGGGTCTCCTACGAGCAGTACGTC.

In the case of this clonotype: A read error may account for a junction end that differs from germline. J is TRBJ1-5 and V is TRBV12-3 or TRBV12-4; unclear D gene. CDR3 length equals 15 residues. Here the CDR3 reads CASSLAGLSYQPQHF. CDR3 DNA: TGTGCCAGCAGTCTCGCCGGGCTTAGCTATCAGCCCCAGCATTTT.

This clonotype has only a few counts. This chain uses TRBV15 with TRBJ2-1, with TRBD1 matching 7 bases. CDR3 length: 13 residues. Germline trimming cut 0 bases from V and 7 bases from J; bases unmatched to any gene: 0. CDR1 is LNHNV, CDR2 YYDKDF, per germline (reference sequence). CDR3 protein: CATSRDRGNEQFF. CDR3 bases: TGTGCCACCAGCAGAGACAGGGGGAATGAGCAGTTCTTC.

This clonotype was seen a few times. The J gene is TRBJ2-7, the V gene TRBV7-2, with 9 bases fitting TRBD1. The CDR3 runs 15 residues. The trim removed 3 bases at V and 3 bases at J, leaving 6 bases unmatched. The germline CDR1 and CDR2 sequences are SGHTA and FQGNSA. The CDR3 coding sequence is TGTGCCAGCAGCTTGGGGGGACAGGGAATCTACGAGCAGTACTTC. As protein: CASSLGGQGIYEQYF.

The V call is TRBV12-3 or TRBV12-4, the J call TRBJ2-7, with TRBD2 as a possible D gene (7 bases). The V end was cut by 6 bases, the J end by 6 bases, with 18 bases between. The CDR3 length is 14 residues. The DNA for the CDR3 is TGTGCCAGCAGCTCCGAGGGGGGGTCGGCCGAGCAGTACTTC. Its translation: CASSSEGGSAEQYF.

A few counts support this clonotype. This chain links TRBV12-3 or TRBV12-4 with TRBJ2-7; no definite D call. The CDR3 runs to 14 residues. V lost 6 bases and J lost 2, with 14 bases in between. CDR3 bases: TGTGCCAGCAGCCCCAGAGTTGGGGCCTACGAGCAGTACTTC. This encodes CASSPRVGAYEQYF.

This clonotype was found a few times. The gene calls are TRBV5-4 and TRBJ1-1, with TRBD1 identical over 8 bases. The CDR3 is made up of 13 amino acids. The germline gives CDR1 SGHNT, CDR2 YYREEE (reference sequence). Trimming at V came to 5 bases and at J to 3 bases, leaving 3 bases not matched to a gene. The CDR3 spells CASRQGQDTEAFF. The DNA of the CDR3 is TGTGCCAGCAGACAGGGACAGGACACTGAAGCTTTCTTT.

This clonotype has only a few counts. This chain uses TRBV6-2 or TRBV6-3 with TRBJ2-7; a weak D match, TRBD2 (6 bases). The CDR3 is 13 amino acids. Germline loops: CDR1 MNHEY, CDR2 SVGEGT. The V gene lost 5 bases and the J gene lost 6 bases, with 14 bases spanning the gap. CDR3 in DNA: TGTGCCAGCAGTACGGAGGGAACCCCCGAGCAGTACTTC. Translating gives CASSTEGTPEQYF.

J is TRBJ2-3 and V is TRBV10-3; D is uncertain. The CDR3 is 11 amino acids. The V end lost 8 bases, the J end lost 0 bases, and 3 bases lay between the germline ends. Germline CDR1 reads ENHRY; CDR2 reads SYGVKD. CDR3 amino acids: CAIGSTDTQYF. The CDR3, as DNA: TGTGCCATCGGGAGCACAGATACGCAGTATTTT.

J is TRBJ1-1 and V is TRBV10-3; 7 bases line up with TRBD1. The CDR3 length is 15 residues. The germline V gene encodes CDR1 ENHRY and CDR2 SYGVKD. Trimming took 3 bases from V and 5 from J; bases not matched to a gene: 9. In nucleotides, the CDR3 is TGTGCCATCAGTGACCGGGACAGATCTTGGACTGAAGCTTTCTTT. Translation: CAISDRDRSWTEAFF.